These 14 T cell receptor beta chains were all obtained from the same sample, sequenced in a study of T cell repertoires in cytomegalovirus infection. Each CDR3 protein is one row after TCRdb ran MiXCR on the reads. The sample holds around 900,000 distinct CDR3 sequences, 31% seen once. The antigens for these receptors are not known. The specimen was cultured CD8+ T cells from PBMCs, collected from culture after CMV antigen stimulation. These receptors all stem from a human donor in good health (CMV status not recorded). Some clones in this sample may be carry-over from other donors' samples.

This clonotype showed up many times. V and J are TRBV7-9 and TRBJ2-7; perhaps D is TRBD1 or TRBD2 (5 bases each). The CDR3 has 13 residues. The germline CDR1 and CDR2 sequences are SEHNR and FQNEAQ (reference sequence). V was cut by 5 bases and J by 7 bases, with 15 bases left in between. CDR3 nucleotide sequence: TGTGCCAGCAGCGCCCTCTCGGGGCCAGAGCAGTACGTC. This gives the protein CASSALSGPEQYV.

This clonotype was seen more than once but under ten times. The rearrangement links TRBV27 to TRBJ2-1; possibly TRBD1 for D (6 bases). The germline V gene encodes CDR1 MNHEY and CDR2 SMNVEV (reference sequence). V shed 2 bases and J shed 7 bases, with 12 bases lying between them. The CDR3 has 14 amino acids. Here the CDR3 reads CASSLLGARNEQFF. CDR3 nucleotides: TGTGCCAGCAGTTTACTGGGGGCGCGGAATGAGCAGTTCTTC.

The V gene is TRBV11-2, the J gene TRBJ2-1, with 10 bases aligning to TRBD1. The CDR3 has 14 amino acids. CDR1 and CDR2 (germline): SGHAT, FQNNGV. V lost 5 bases and J lost 10; bases outside the gene matches: 8. This CDR3 is CASSPGQGVKEQFF. In DNA form, the CDR3 reads TGTGCCAGCAGCCCCGGACAGGGGGTAAAGGAGCAGTTCTTC.

This clonotype was found a few times. V usage is TRBV4-2 and J usage is TRBJ2-7, with unresolved D. V was clipped by 0 bases and J by 5 bases, with 17 bases between them. This CDR3 has 16 amino acids. Germline lookup yields CDR1 LGHNA and CDR2 YNFKEQ. The CDR3 protein is CASSQENGNYADEQYF. DNA for the CDR3: TGTGCCAGCAGCCAAGAAAACGGAAACTACGCTGACGAGCAGTACTTC.

J is TRBJ2-7 and V is TRBV3-1; 7 bases match TRBD2. The V gene's germline CDR1 is LGHDT and CDR2 YNNKEL (reference sequence). V lost 5 bases and J lost 3; bases outside the gene matches: 7. The CDR3 has 14 residues. Written as DNA, the CDR3 is TGTGCCAGCAGCAATGGACTAGACGACTACGAGCAGTACTTC. Its protein product is CASSNGLDDYEQYF.

V and J are TRBV19 and TRBJ1-5, with D uncertain. The V and J ends lost 1 base and 6 bases respectively, with 10 bases between them. This CDR3 contains 14 residues. Germline CDR1 is LNHDA and CDR2 is SQIVND (reference sequence). The CDR3 DNA reads TGTGCCAGTAGTATAGGTGGGTTTGCTCAGCCCCAGCATTTT. This gives the protein CASSIGGFAQPQHF.

Many counts were recorded for this clonotype. The V call is TRBV7-6, the J call TRBJ1-2, with D possibly matching TRBD1 (5 bases). Germline lookup yields CDR1 SGHVS and CDR2 FNYEAQ. The CDR3 length is 12 residues. Deletions cut 3 bases from V and 6 bases from J, with 8 bases between. The CDR3 bases are TGTGCCAGCAGCTTGGGGCGGAATGGCTACACCTTC. Translating it yields CASSLGRNGYTF.

As to this clonotype: An end of the junction does not agree with germline; a read error may underlie this. The gene calls are TRBV4-1 and TRBJ1-5; D uncertain. CDR3 length: 15 residues. Germline V gene lookup returns CDR1 MGHRA and CDR2 YSYEKL. The DNA for the CDR3 is TGTGCCAGCAGCGAAAATTCAGGTGGAAATCAGCCCCAGCATTTT. It translates to CASSENSGGNQPQHF.

This rearrangement joins TRBV14 to TRBJ1-1; D might be TRBD1 (5 bases). CDR1 and CDR2 (germline): SGHDN, FVKESK. Trimming left V 2 bases short and J 8 bases short, with 15 bases between. This CDR3 has 14 residues. As DNA, the CDR3 is TGTGCCAGCAGCCAATCATTAATTGGACACGAAGCTTTCTTT. It is translated as CASSQSLIGHEAFF.

The chain couples TRBV4-2 to TRBJ1-6; the match to TRBD1 covers 7 bases. The J segment lost 10 bases and the V segment lost 0 bases, leaving 9 bases of the junction unmatched. Germline V CDR1 and CDR2: LGHNA, YNFKEQ. The CDR3 is 16 amino acids. This CDR3 reads CASSQEGDRDLSPLHF. The CDR3 nucleotides read TGTGCCAGCAGCCAAGAGGGCGACAGGGACTTATCACCCCTCCACTTT.

CDR3 residues: CASSSVGTDYEQYF. CDR3 nucleotides: TGTGCCAGCAGTTCAGTCGGGACGGACTACGAGCAGTACTTC. J is TRBJ2-7 and V is TRBV27; D possibly uses TRBD1 or TRBD2 (5 bases each). Germline loops: CDR1 MNHEY, CDR2 SMNVEV (reference sequence). The CDR3 runs to 14 residues. V was clipped by 4 bases and J by 3 bases, with 13 bases between them.

This clonotype was seen more than once but under ten times. V gene TRBV6-1 combines with J gene TRBJ1-5; D perhaps matches TRBD1 (6 bases). CDR1 MNHNS and CDR2 SASEGT come from the germline V gene. The length of the CDR3 is 16 residues. Trimming removed 4 bases from V and 0 bases from J, with 13 bases in between. The CDR3 nucleotides read TGTGCCAGCAGTGGGGGGGGCATCCTTAGCAATCAGCCCCAGCATTTT. Its protein is CASSGGGILSNQPQHF.

J is TRBJ2-1 and V is TRBV6-1, with unresolved D. Germline V CDR1 and CDR2: MNHNS, SASEGT. V gave up 7 bases and J gave up 2 bases, with 15 bases separating them. The CDR3 is 15 residues long. The CDR3 nucleotides are TGTGCCAGCACCATCCCCAGAGTTGCCTACAATGAGCAGTTCTTC. The encoded protein is CASTIPRVAYNEQFF.

The sample holds a few counts of this clonotype. The chain links TRBV6-1 to TRBJ2-4; 9 nucleotides match TRBD1. Trimming took 6 bases from V and 8 from J; bases not matched to a gene: 8. The CDR3 spans 14 residues. Germline V gives CDR1 MNHNS, CDR2 SASEGT. The DNA of the CDR3 is TGTGCCAGCAGCATCCGACAGGGGGGGGACATTCAGTACTTC. It specifies CASSIRQGGDIQYF.